This T cell receptor (beta chain) appears in the sequencing data of a study of patients and donors after allogeneic stem cell transplantation. Via MiXCR, TCRdb re-called the RT-PCR reads, giving one row per CDR3 protein. The table has about 160,000 distinct CDR3 sequences, 30% to 45% seen once; the top ten hold 40% to 55%. The length of the CDR3 is 14 residues. Trimming shortened V by 0 bases and J by 2 bases, and 8 bases separated the two germline ends. Germline CDR1 LGHNA, CDR2 YSLEER. The sample was blood, either unsorted or a sorted T cell fraction (not recorded which). The sequence came from a human donor who was either an allogeneic HSCT recipient or a stem cell or donor lymphocyte infusion donor (not recorded which). It is not recorded whose cells these are; they may come from a transplant donor. The V and J genes are TRBV4-3 and TRBJ2-7, with D uncertain. Here the CDR3 DNA reads TGCGCCAGCAGCCAAGATCGTCCGACCTACGAGCAGTACTTC. Its protein product is CASSQDRPTYEQYF.